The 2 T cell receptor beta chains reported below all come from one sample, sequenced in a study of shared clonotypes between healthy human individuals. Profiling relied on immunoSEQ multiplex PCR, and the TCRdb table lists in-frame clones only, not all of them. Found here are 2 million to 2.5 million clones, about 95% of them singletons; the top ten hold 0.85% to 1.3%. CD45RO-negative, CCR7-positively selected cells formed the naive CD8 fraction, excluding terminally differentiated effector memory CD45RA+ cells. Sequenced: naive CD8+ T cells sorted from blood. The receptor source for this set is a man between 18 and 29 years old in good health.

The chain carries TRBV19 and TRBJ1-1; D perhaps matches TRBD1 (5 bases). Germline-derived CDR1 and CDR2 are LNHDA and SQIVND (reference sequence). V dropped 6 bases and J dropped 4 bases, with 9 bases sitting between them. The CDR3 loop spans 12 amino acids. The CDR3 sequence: CASRLGATEAFF. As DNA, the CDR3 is TGTGCCAGTAGGCTCGGGGCCACTGAAGCTTTCTTT.

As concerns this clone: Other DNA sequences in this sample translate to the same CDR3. The CDR3 loop reads CASSYSRASYEQYF. CDR3 in DNA: TGTGCCAGCAGTTACAGCCGAGCCTCCTACGAGCAGTACTTC. The V gene is TRBV6-5, the J gene TRBJ2-7; D is unclear. The CDR3 runs to 14 residues. The V gene's germline CDR1 is MNHEY and CDR2 SVGAGI. With 2 bases removed from V and 0 bases from J, the gap between germline ends came to 8 bases.